The 23 T cell receptor beta chains presented below share a single source sample, sequenced in a study of PD-L1 blockade in urothelial cancer. The time point denotes: pretreatment peripheral blood. Profiling relied on immunoSEQ multiplex PCR, and the TCRdb table lists in-frame clones only, not all of them. The sample carries roughly 51,000 clones, 85% to 90% recorded once. Here the sequenced sample was PBMCs, taken around atezolizumab (anti-PD-L1) treatment. All receptors derive from a man in his fifties or sixties with urothelial cancer.

V usage is TRBV5-1 and J usage is TRBJ2-7; D perhaps matches TRBD2 (5 bases). The CDR3 extends over 14 amino acids. Deletions cut 4 bases from V and 3 bases from J, with 14 bases between. Looked up from germline, CDR1 is SGHRS and CDR2 is YFSETQ. In nucleotides, the CDR3 is TGCGCCAGCAGCCCTGACGGGAAAGGCTACGAGCAGTACTTC. This encodes CASSPDGKGYEQYF. Full variable domain (outside the CDR3, taken from reference TRBV5-1 and TRBJ2-7): KAGVTQTPRYLIKTRGQQVTLSCSPISGHRSVSWYQQTPGQGLQFLFEYFSETQRNKGNFPGRFSGRQFSNSRSEMNVSTLELGDSALYLCASSPDGKGYEQYFGPGTRLTVT.

In its sample, this clone was seen once. The chain links TRBV6-5 to TRBJ2-7; 7 bases map to TRBD1. The CDR3 is 14 amino acids. J gave up 0 bases and V 7 bases, and 6 bases lay outside the gene matches. Germline V CDR1 and CDR2: MNHEY, SVGAGI. This CDR3 reads CASTRDSLSYEQYF. The CDR3 nucleotides read TGTGCCAGCACCAGGGACAGCCTCTCCTACGAGCAGTACTTC.

The chain joins TRBV5-6 to TRBJ2-3, with D tentatively TRBD2 (5 bases). The germline gives CDR1 SGHDT, CDR2 YYEEEE. Trimming pared 6 bases from V and 0 bases from J, leaving 11 bases between. This CDR3 is 14 amino acids long. The DNA of the CDR3 is TGTGCCAGCACACTGACGGGGAGCACAGATACGCAGTATTTT. It encodes CASTLTGSTDTQYF.

The rearrangement joins TRBV2 to TRBJ1-1; no definite D call. This CDR3 has 14 residues. The ends were cut back, 8 bases at V and 1 base at J, with 14 bases in the middle. The germline gives CDR1 SNHLY, CDR2 FYNNEI. The CDR3 DNA sequence: TGTGCCAGCTTGTACGTCAGTGGGAACACTGAAGCTTTCTTT. Residues: CASLYVSGNTEAFF. Variable domain in full (rest from reference TRBV2 and TRBJ1-1): EPEVTQTPSHQVTQMGQEVILRCVPISNHLYFYWYRQILGQKVEFLVSFYNNEISEKSEIFDDQFSVERPDGSNFTLKIRSTKLEDSAMYFCASLYVSGNTEAFFGQGTRLTVV.

A few counts support this clone. The V call is TRBV19, the J call TRBJ1-2, with 8 nucleotides matching TRBD1. With 5 bases clipped from V and 4 bases from J, the junction kept 9 bases outside the gene matches. CDR1 is LNHDA and CDR2 is SQIVND in the germline V gene (reference sequence). This CDR3 is built from 15 residues. This CDR3 is CASSSAGQGAYGYTF. CDR3 bases: TGTGCCAGTAGTTCCGCTGGGCAGGGGGCCTATGGCTACACCTTC.

The table lists this clone with a few counts. The CDR3 loop is CASWTGQTTYEQYF. The CDR3 coding sequence is TGTGCCAGCTGGACGGGACAGACCACCTACGAGCAGTACTTC. The chain links TRBV6-1 to TRBJ2-7, with 7 bases identical to TRBD1. The CDR3 sequence is 14 residues long. The V and J ends lost 8 bases and 2 bases, in that order; junction bases with no gene match: 9. Germline CDR1 and CDR2: MNHNS and SASEGT.

This clone was observed a few times. This rearrangement joins TRBV5-1 to TRBJ1-2, with a tentative D call TRBD1 (5 bases). V was clipped by 4 bases and J by 7 bases, with 17 bases between them. Germline V lookup: CDR1 SGHRS, CDR2 YFSETQ. The CDR3 contains 14 residues. CDR3 coding DNA: TGCGCCAGCAGCCTTGGCCAGGGCTTCGTTGGCTACACCTTC. Protein: CASSLGQGFVGYTF. The full variable domain, completed using reference TRBV5-1 and TRBJ1-2, is KAGVTQTPRYLIKTRGQQVTLSCSPISGHRSVSWYQQTPGQGLQFLFEYFSETQRNKGNFPGRFSGRQFSNSRSEMNVSTLELGDSALYLCASSLGQGFVGYTFGSGTRLTVV.

This clone appeared once. V usage is TRBV19 and J usage is TRBJ2-1; TRBD2 matches at 11 bases. Trimming took 4 bases from V and 4 from J; bases not matched to a gene: 3. Germline V CDR1 and CDR2: LNHDA, SQIVND (reference sequence). The CDR3 sequence is 15 residues long. This CDR3 is CASSTSGGPYNEQFF. In DNA form, the CDR3 reads TGTGCCAGTAGTACTAGCGGGGGGCCGTACAATGAGCAGTTCTTC. Complete variable domain (other parts from reference TRBV19 and TRBJ2-1): DGGITQSPKYLFRKEGQNVTLSCEQNLNHDAMYWYRQDPGQGLRLIYYSQIVNDFQKGDIAEGYSVSREKKESFPLTVTSAQKNPTAFYLCASSTSGGPYNEQFFGPGTRLTVL.

The chain couples TRBV2 to TRBJ2-7; 7 bases map to TRBD1. This CDR3 region has 11 residues. V lost 8 bases and J lost 3; bases outside the gene matches: 1. CDR1 SNHLY and CDR2 FYNNEI come from the germline V gene. The DNA for the CDR3 is TGTGCCAGCGGACAGGACTACGAGCAGTACTTC. Its translation: CASGQDYEQYF. The complete variable domain, with remaining parts taken from reference TRBV2 and TRBJ2-7, reads EPEVTQTPSHQVTQMGQEVILRCVPISNHLYFYWYRQILGQKVEFLVSFYNNEISEKSEIFDDQFSVERPDGSNFTLKIRSTKLEDSAMYFCASGQDYEQYFGPGTRLTVT.

The DNA of the CDR3 is TGTGCCAGCAGCTCACGCAGGTCCTACGAGCAGTACTTC. The encoded protein is CASSSRRSYEQYF. V usage is TRBV7-2 and J usage is TRBJ2-7; D uncertain. CDR3 length: 13 amino acids. V dropped 4 bases and J dropped 1 base, with 8 bases sitting between them. CDR1 is SGHTA and CDR2 is FQGNSA in the germline V gene.

The CDR3, as DNA: TGCGCCAGCAGCTTGAACTGGGAGACCCAGTACTTC. This gives the protein CASSLNWETQYF. This chain joins TRBV5-1 and TRBJ2-5; D not certain. CDR3 length: 12 amino acids. V dropped 1 base and J dropped 5 bases, with 6 bases sitting between them. Germline assignment: CDR1 SGHRS and CDR2 YFSETQ.

The chain carries TRBV15 and TRBJ1-5; no clear D. The CDR3 loop spans 16 amino acids. Germline V gene sequence: CDR1 LNHNV, CDR2 YYDKDF (reference sequence). The V end lost 0 bases, the J end lost 7 bases, and 16 bases lay between the germline ends. The CDR3 protein is CATSRDRAGLGQPQHF. Here the CDR3 DNA reads TGTGCCACCAGCAGAGATCGAGCGGGTCTAGGGCAGCCCCAGCATTTT. Together with reference TRBV15 and TRBJ1-5, the CDR3 gives the full variable domain: DAMVIQNPRYQVTQFGKPVTLSCSQTLNHNVMYWYQQKSSQAPKLLFHYYDKDFNNEADTPDNFQSRRPNTSFCFLDIRSPGLGDTAMYLCATSRDRAGLGQPQHFGDGTRLSIL.

CDR3 DNA: TGTGCCAGCAGCGGAAACAGGGGAGGTGGCTACACCTTC. This encodes CASSGNRGGGYTF. This chain connects TRBV5-4 to TRBJ1-2; 7 nucleotides align to TRBD1. This CDR3 has 13 residues. In germline, CDR1 is SGHNT, CDR2 YYREEE (reference sequence). The J segment lost 7 bases and the V segment lost 4 bases, leaving 7 bases of the junction unmatched.

V is TRBV29-1 and J is TRBJ2-1; TRBD2 matches 9 bases. Germline V lookup: CDR1 SQVTM, CDR2 ANQGSEA. The CDR3 consists of 15 residues. Trimming cost V 7 bases and J 6 bases; bases outside gene matches: 13. The DNA for the CDR3 is TGCAGCGGGCAGTTTGGGGCGGGAGGGGGCAATGAGCAGTTCTTC. This translates into CSGQFGAGGGNEQFF.

V and J are TRBV6-1 and TRBJ2-5, with D tentatively TRBD1 (6 bases). Germline values: CDR1 MNHNS, CDR2 SASEGT. Trimming cost V 6 bases and J 2 bases, with 13 bases left between them. CDR3 length: 14 amino acids. The CDR3 region is CASSVTDRQETQYF. The CDR3 nucleotides are TGTGCCAGCAGCGTGACGGACAGACAAGAGACCCAGTACTTC.

This clone was seen a single time. The genes are TRBV6-5 and TRBJ1-3; 7 bases line up with TRBD1. With V trimmed by 0 bases and J by 2 bases, 4 bases remained unmatched. Germline lookup yields CDR1 MNHEY and CDR2 SVGAGI. There are 16 residues in the CDR3. CDR3 sequence (DNA): TGTGCCAGCAGTTACTCGGAAACAGGGGCTGGAAACACCATATATTTT. Amino acid sequence: CASSYSETGAGNTIYF.

The CDR3 reads CASSLHSTGRNTEAFF. Here the CDR3 DNA reads TGTGCCAGCAGCCTTCACTCGACAGGTAGGAACACTGAAGCTTTCTTT. This chain connects TRBV9 to TRBJ1-1; D is perhaps TRBD1 (6 bases). The CDR3 is made up of 16 amino acids. V lost 4 bases and J 1 base, leaving 17 bases between the germline ends. Germline V CDR1 and CDR2: SGDLS, YYNGEE.

The chain has TRBV4-1 and TRBJ1-6; a weak D match, TRBD1 (5 bases). The CDR3 is 16 amino acids. Germline CDR1 MGHRA, CDR2 YSYEKL. V shed 1 base and J shed 4 bases, with 11 bases lying between them. The CDR3 spells CASSQVDGGYNSPLHF. CDR3 nucleotides: TGCGCCAGCAGCCAAGTGGATGGGGGGTATAATTCACCCCTCCACTTT.

The V gene is TRBV6-1, the J gene TRBJ2-1; a weak D match, TRBD1 (5 bases). Deletions cut 2 bases from V and 8 bases from J, with 19 bases between. The CDR3 runs to 16 residues. Germline lookup yields CDR1 MNHNS and CDR2 SASEGT. The CDR3 sequence: CASSEIWQGFRDEQFF. Written as DNA, the CDR3 is TGTGCCAGCAGTGAAATATGGCAGGGCTTTAGGGATGAGCAGTTCTTC.

The rearrangement uses TRBV7-8 and TRBJ2-3, with TRBD1 matching over 11 bases. V gave up 3 bases and J gave up 4 bases; unmatched junction bases: 6. The CDR3 runs to 16 residues. The germline V gene encodes CDR1 SGHVS and CDR2 FQNEAQ. Here the CDR3 DNA reads TGTGCCAGCAGCTTGACGGACAGGGGGCGGTCAGATACGCAGTATTTT. This codes for CASSLTDRGRSDTQYF.

This chain connects TRBV29-1 to TRBJ1-2; no firm D call. CDR3 length equals 12 residues. Trimming took off 4 bases at V and 4 bases at J, with 10 bases between the two ends. Germline CDR1 reads SQVTM; CDR2 reads ANQGSEA. In DNA form, the CDR3 reads TGCAGCGTTGTTTTCGGTGTCTATGGCTACACCTTC. Protein: CSVVFGVYGYTF.

The V and J genes are TRBV5-4 and TRBJ1-2, with TRBD1 matching 8 bases. V gave up 0 bases and J gave up 7 bases; unmatched junction bases: 11. The CDR3 runs 16 residues. Germline V gives CDR1 SGHNT, CDR2 YYREEE (reference sequence). CDR3 in amino acids: CASSLGPQGAYGGYTF. The CDR3 coding sequence is TGTGCCAGCAGCTTGGGACCCCAGGGGGCGTATGGTGGCTACACCTTC.

The J gene is TRBJ2-2, the V gene TRBV15; TRBD2 agrees at 7 bases. CDR1 LNHNV and CDR2 YYDKDF come from the germline V gene (reference sequence). The CDR3 length is 16 residues. J lost 8 bases, V lost 5 bases, and 14 bases had no gene match. CDR3: CATSGGGSAWGGELFF. Written as DNA, the CDR3 is TGTGCCACCAGCGGAGGCGGGAGTGCTTGGGGTGGGGAGCTGTTTTTT.